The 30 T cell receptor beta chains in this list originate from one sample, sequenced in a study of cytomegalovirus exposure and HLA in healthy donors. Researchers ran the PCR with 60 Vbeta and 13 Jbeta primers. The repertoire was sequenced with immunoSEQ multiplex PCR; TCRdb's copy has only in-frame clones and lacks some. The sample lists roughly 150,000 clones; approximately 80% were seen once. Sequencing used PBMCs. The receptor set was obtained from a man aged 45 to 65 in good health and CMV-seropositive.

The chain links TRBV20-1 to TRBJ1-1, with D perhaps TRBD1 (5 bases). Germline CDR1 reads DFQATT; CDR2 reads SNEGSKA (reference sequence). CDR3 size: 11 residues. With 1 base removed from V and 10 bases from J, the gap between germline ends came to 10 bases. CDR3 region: CSARGTQGAFF. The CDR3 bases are TGCAGTGCTAGAGGCACCCAGGGAGCTTTCTTT.

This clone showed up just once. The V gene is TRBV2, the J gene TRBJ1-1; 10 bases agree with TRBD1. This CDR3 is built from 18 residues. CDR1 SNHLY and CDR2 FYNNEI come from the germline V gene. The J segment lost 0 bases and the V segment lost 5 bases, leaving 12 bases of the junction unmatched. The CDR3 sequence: CASSLKRQGAIMNTEAFF. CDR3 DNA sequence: TGTGCCAGCAGTCTAAAAAGACAGGGGGCTATCATGAACACTGAAGCTTTCTTT.

The CDR3 protein is CASSLFVTRTGRTYEQYF. CDR3 in DNA: TGTGCCAGCAGCTTATTTGTGACCAGGACAGGGAGAACCTACGAGCAGTACTTC. The chain recombines TRBV11-2 with TRBJ2-7; 8 bases align to TRBD1. Unmatched junction bases numbered 14, after V lost 2 bases and J lost 2 bases. This CDR3 spans 18 amino acids. Germline-derived CDR1 and CDR2 are SGHAT and FQNNGV.

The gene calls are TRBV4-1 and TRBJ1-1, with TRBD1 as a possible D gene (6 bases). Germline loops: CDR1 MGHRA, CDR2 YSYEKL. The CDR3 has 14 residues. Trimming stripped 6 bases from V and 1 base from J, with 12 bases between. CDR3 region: CASRNRAENTEAFF. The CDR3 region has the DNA TGCGCCAGCAGAAACAGGGCTGAGAACACTGAAGCTTTCTTT.

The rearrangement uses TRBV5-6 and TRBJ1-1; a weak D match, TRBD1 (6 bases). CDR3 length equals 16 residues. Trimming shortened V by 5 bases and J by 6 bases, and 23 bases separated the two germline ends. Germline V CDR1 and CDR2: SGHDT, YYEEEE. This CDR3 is CASSSYRDGRGPEAFF. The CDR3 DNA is TGTGCCAGCAGTTCATACAGGGATGGGAGGGGCCCTGAAGCTTTCTTT.

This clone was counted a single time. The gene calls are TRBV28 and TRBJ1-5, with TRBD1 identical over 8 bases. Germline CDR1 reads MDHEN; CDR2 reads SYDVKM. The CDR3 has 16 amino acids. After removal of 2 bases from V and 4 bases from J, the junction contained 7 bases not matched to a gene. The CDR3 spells CASSLRGQVGNQPQHF. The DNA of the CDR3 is TGTGCCAGCAGTTTACGGGGACAGGTTGGGAATCAGCCCCAGCATTTT.

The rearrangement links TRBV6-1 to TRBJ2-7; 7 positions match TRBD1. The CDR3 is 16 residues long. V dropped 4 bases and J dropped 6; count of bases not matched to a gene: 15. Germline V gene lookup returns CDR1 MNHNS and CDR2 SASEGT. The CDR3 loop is CASSAPGQTIFGEQYF. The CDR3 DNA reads TGTGCCAGCAGTGCCCCGGGACAGACAATATTTGGCGAGCAGTACTTC.

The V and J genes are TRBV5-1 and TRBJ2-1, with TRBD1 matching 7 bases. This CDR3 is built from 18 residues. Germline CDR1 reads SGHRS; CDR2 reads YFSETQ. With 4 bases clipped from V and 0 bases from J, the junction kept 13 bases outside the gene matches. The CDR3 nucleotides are TGCGCCAGCAGCGGATTCTCGGACAGGCCAAGCTCCTACAATGAGCAGTTCTTC. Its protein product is CASSGFSDRPSSYNEQFF.

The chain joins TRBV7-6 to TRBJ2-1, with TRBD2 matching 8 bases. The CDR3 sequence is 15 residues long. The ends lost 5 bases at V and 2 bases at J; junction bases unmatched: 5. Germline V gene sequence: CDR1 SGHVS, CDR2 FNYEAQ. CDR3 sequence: CASSLSGATYNEQFF. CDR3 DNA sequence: TGTGCCAGCAGCCTTAGCGGGGCGACCTACAATGAGCAGTTCTTC.

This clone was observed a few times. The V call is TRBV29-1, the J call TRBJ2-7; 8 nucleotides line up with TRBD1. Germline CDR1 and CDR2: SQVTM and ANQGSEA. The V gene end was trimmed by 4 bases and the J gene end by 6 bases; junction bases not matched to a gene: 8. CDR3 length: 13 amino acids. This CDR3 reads CSVGRSDRGEQYF. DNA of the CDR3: TGCAGCGTTGGCAGATCCGACAGGGGCGAGCAGTACTTC.

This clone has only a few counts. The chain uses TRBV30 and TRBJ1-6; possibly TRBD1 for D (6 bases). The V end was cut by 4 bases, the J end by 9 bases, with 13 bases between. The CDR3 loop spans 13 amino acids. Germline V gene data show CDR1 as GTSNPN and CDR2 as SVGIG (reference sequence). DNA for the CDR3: TGTGCCTGGACTGTACAGGGTGTTTCACCCCTCCACTTT. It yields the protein CAWTVQGVSPLHF.

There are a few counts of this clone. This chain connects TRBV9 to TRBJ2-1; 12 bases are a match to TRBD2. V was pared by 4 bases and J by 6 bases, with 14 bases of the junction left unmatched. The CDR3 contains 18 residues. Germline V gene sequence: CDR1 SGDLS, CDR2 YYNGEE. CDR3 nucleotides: TGTGCCAGCAGCCCTCTGGCGGCTAGCGGGGGGGCCTTCAATGAGCAGTTCTTC. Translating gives CASSPLAASGGAFNEQFF.

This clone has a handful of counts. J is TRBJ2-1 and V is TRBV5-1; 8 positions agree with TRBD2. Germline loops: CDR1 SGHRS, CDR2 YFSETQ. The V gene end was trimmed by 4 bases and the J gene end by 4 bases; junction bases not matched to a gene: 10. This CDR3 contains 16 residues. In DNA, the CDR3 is TGCGCCAGCAGCGAGCTGGCGGGGGGCGGGTACAATGAGCAGTTCTTC. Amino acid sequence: CASSELAGGGYNEQFF.

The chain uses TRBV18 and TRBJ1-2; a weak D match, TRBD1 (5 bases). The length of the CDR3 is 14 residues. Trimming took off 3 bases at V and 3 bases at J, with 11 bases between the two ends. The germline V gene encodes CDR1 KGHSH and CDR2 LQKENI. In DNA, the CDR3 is TGTGCCAGCTCACCTAATTCGGGGGACTATGGCTACACCTTC. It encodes CASSPNSGDYGYTF.

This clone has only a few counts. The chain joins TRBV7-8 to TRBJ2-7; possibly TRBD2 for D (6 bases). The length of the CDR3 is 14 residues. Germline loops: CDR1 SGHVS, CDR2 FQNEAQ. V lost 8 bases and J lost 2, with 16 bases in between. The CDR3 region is CASRSLLAPYEQYF. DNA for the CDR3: TGTGCCAGCCGCAGCTTACTAGCACCCTACGAGCAGTACTTC.

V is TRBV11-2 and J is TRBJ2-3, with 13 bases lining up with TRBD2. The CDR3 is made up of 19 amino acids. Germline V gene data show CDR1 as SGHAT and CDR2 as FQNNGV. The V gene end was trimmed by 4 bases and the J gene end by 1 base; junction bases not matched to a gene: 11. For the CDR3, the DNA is TGTGCCAGCAGCTATAGACTAGCGGGGGGAGAAGGGGGCACAGATACGCAGTATTTT. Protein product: CASSYRLAGGEGGTDTQYF.

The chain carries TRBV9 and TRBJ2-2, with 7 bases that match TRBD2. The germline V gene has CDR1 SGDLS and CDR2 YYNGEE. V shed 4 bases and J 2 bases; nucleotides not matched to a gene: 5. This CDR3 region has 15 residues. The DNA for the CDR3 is TGTGCCAGCAGCCTAGCGGAGCTAAACACCGGGGAGCTGTTTTTT. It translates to CASSLAELNTGELFF.

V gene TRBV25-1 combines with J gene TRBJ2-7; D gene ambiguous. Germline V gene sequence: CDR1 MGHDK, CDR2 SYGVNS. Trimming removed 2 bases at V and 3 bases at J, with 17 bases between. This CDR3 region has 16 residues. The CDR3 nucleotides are TGTGCCAGCAGTGAAGCTTGGGCCTCCCCCAGCTACGAGCAGTACTTC. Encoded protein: CASSEAWASPSYEQYF.

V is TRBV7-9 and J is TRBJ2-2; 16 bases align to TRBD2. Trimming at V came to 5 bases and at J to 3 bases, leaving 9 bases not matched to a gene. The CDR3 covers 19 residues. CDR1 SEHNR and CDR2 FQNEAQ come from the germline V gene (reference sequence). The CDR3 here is CASSAGLAGGPVYTGELFF. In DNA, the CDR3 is TGTGCCAGCAGCGCGGGACTAGCGGGGGGGCCGGTTTACACCGGGGAGCTGTTTTTT.

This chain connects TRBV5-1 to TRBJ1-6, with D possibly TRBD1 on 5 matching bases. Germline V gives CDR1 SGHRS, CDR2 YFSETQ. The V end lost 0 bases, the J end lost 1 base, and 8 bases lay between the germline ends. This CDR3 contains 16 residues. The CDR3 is CASSLETVSYNSPLHF. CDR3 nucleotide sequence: TGCGCCAGCAGCTTGGAGACAGTTTCCTATAATTCACCCCTCCACTTT.

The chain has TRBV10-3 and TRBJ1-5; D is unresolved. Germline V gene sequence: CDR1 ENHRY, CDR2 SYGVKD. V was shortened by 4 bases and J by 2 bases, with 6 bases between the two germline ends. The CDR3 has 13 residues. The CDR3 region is CAISAQGNQPQHF. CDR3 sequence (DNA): TGTGCCATCAGTGCCCAGGGCAATCAGCCCCAGCATTTT.

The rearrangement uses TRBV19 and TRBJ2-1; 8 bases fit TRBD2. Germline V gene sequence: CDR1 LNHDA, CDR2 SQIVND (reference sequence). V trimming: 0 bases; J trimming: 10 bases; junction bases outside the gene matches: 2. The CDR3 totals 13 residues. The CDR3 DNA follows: TGTGCCAGTAGTATAGATCGGGGGGGCGAGCAGTTCTTC. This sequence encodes CASSIDRGGEQFF.

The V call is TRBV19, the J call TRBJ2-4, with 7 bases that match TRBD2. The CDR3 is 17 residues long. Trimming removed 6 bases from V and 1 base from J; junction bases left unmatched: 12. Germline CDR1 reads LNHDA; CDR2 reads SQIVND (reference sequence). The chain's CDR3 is CASRGGESGWAKNIQYF. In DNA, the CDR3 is TGTGCCAGTAGGGGGGGGGAGTCCGGGTGGGCCAAAAACATTCAGTACTTC.

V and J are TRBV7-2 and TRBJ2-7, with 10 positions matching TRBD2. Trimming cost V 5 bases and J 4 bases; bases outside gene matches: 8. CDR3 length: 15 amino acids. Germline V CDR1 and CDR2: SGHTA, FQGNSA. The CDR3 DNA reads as TGTGCCAGCAGCCGGGGGACTAGCGCATTATACGAGCAGTACTTC. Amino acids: CASSRGTSALYEQYF. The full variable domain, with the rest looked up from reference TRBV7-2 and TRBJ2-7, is GAGVSQSPSNKVTEKGKDVELRCDPISGHTALYWYRQSLGQGLEFLIYFQGNSAPDKSGLPSDRFSAERTGGSVSTLTIQRTQQEDSAVYLCASSRGTSALYEQYFGPGTRLTVT.

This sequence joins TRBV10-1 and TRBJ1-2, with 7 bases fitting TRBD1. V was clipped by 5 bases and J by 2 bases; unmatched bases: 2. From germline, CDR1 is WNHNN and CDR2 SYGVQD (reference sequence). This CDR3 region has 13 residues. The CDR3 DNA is TGCGCCAGCAGTCAACAGGGGAACTATGGCTACACCTTC. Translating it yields CASSQQGNYGYTF.

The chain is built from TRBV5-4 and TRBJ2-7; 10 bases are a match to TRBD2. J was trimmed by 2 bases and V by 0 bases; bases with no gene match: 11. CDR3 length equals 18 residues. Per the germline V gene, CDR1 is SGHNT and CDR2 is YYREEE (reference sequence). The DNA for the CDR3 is TGTGCCAGCAGCTTGGAGGCGAGCGGGGGGGCCTCGGCCTACGAGCAGTACTTC. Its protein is CASSLEASGGASAYEQYF.

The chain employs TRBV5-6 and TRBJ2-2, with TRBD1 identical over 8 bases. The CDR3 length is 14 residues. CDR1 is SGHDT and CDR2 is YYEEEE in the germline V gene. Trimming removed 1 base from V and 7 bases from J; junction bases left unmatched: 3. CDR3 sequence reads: CASSLTGGIGELFF. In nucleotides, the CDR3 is TGTGCCAGCAGCTTGACAGGGGGTATCGGGGAGCTGTTTTTT.

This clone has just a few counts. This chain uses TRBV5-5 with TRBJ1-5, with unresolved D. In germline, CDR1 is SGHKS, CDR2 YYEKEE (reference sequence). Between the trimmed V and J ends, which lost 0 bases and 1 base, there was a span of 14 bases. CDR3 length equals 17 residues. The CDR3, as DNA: TGTGCCAGCAGCTTGGCCCCTCAAATCAGGAGCAATCAGCCCCAGCATTTT. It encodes CASSLAPQIRSNQPQHF.

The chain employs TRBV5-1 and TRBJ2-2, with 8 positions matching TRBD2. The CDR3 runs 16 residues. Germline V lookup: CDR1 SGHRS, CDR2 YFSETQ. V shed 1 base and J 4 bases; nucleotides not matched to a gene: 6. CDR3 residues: CASSLTGGQSTGELFF. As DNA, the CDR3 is TGCGCCAGCAGCTTGACGGGGGGGCAGTCCACCGGGGAGCTGTTTTTT. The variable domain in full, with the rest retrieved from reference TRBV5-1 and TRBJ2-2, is KAGVTQTPRYLIKTRGQQVTLSCSPISGHRSVSWYQQTPGQGLQFLFEYFSETQRNKGNFPGRFSGRQFSNSRSEMNVSTLELGDSALYLCASSLTGGQSTGELFFGEGSRLTVL.

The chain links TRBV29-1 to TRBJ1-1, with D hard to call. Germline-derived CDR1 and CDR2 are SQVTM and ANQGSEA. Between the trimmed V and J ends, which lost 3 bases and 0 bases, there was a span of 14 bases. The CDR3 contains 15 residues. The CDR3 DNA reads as TGCAGCGTTGACAACGCAGGCCACATGAACACTGAAGCTTTCTTT. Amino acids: CSVDNAGHMNTEAFF. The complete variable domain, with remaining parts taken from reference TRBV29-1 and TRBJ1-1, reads SAVISQKPSRDICQRGTSLTIQCQVDSQVTMMFWYRQQPGQSLTLIATANQGSEATYESGFVIDKFPISRPNLTFSTLTVSNMSPEDSSIYLCSVDNAGHMNTEAFFGQGTRLTVV.